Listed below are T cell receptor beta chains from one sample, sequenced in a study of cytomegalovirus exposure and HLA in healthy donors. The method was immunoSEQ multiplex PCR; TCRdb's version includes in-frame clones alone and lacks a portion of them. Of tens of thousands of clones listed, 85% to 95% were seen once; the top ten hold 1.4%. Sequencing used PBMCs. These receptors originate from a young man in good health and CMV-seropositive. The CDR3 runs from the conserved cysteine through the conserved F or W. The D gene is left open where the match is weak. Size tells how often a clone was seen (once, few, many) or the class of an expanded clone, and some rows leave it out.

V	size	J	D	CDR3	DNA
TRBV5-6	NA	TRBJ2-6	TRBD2	CASSLAVAGFTGANVLTF	TGTGCCAGCAGCTTGGCGGTAGCGGGCTTTACTGGGGCCAACGTCCTGACTTTC
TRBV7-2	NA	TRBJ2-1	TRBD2	CASSISSGSYNEQFF	TGTGCCAGCAGCATCTCTAGCGGGAGTTACAATGAGCAGTTCTTC
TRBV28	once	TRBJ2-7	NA	CASRVDSHFSYEQYF	TGTGCCAGCAGGGTCGACAGTCACTTTTCCTACGAGCAGTACTTC
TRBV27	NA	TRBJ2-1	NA	CASSLSSSGVHNEQFF	TGTGCCAGCAGTTTATCGTCGTCAGGGGTCCACAATGAGCAGTTCTTC
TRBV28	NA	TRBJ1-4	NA	CASSFFRGTNEKLFF	TGTGCCAGCAGTTTCTTCAGGGGAACTAATGAAAAACTGTTTTTT
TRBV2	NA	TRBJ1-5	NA	CASSVAGASNQPQHF	TGTGCCAGCAGTGTGGCAGGGGCGAGCAATCAGCCCCAGCATTTT
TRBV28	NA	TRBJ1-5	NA	CASSFEGREDQPQHF	TGTGCCAGCAGTTTCGAGGGCAGGGAGGATCAGCCCCAGCATTTT
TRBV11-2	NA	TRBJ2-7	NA	CASSLAADSYEQYF	TGTGCCAGCAGCTTAGCGGCGGACAGCTACGAGCAGTACTTC
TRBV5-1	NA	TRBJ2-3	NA	CASSLGQGFTDTQYF	TGCGCCAGCAGCTTGGGGCAGGGGTTCACAGATACGCAGTATTTT
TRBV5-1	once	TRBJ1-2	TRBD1	CASSPGGAVDGYTF	TGCGCCAGCAGTCCAGGGGGCGCAGTAGATGGCTACACCTTC
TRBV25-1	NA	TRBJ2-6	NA	CASSPVGANVLTF	TGTGCCAGCAGTCCAGTAGGGGCCAACGTCCTGACTTTC
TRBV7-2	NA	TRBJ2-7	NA	CASSFSAVNSYEQYF	TGTGCCAGCAGCTTTTCAGCGGTGAACTCCTACGAGCAGTACTTC
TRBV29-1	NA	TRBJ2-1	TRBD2	CSVERTSGQLNEQFF	TGCAGCGTTGAGAGGACTAGCGGGCAACTCAATGAGCAGTTCTTC
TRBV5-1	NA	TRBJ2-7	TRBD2	CASSLPLAGGAREQYF	TGCGCCAGCAGCTTGCCCCTAGCGGGAGGAGCGAGGGAGCAGTACTTC
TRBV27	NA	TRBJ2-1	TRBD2	CASSLERENEQFF	TGTGCCAGCAGTTTAGAGCGGGAGAATGAGCAGTTCTTC
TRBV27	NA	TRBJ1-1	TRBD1	CASRGQGVNTEAFF	TGTGCCAGCCGAGGACAGGGGGTGAACACTGAAGCTTTCTTT
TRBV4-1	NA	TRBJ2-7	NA	CASSQGGPYEQYF	TGCGCCAGCAGCCAGGGGGGGCCCTACGAGCAGTACTTC
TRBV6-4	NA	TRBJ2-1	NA	CASRNSPGGDYNEQFF	TGTGCCAGCAGGAATTCACCGGGCGGGGATTACAATGAGCAGTTCTTC
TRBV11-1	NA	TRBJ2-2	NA	CASSLDGHGTGELFF	TGTGCCAGCAGCTTGGATGGGCACGGCACCGGGGAGCTGTTTTTT
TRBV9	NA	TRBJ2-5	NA	CASSVAGGIAETQYF	TGTGCCAGCAGCGTTGCAGGGGGGATAGCGGAGACCCAGTACTTC
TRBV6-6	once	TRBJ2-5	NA	CASSYRLGGAQYF	TGTGCCAGCAGTTACAGGCTTGGCGGGGCCCAGTACTTC
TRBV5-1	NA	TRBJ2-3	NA	CASSGPTGLITDTQYF	TGCGCCAGCAGCGGCCCTACAGGACTAATCACAGATACGCAGTATTTT
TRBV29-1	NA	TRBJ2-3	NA	CSVDGGGTDTQYF	TGCAGCGTTGACGGCGGGGGCACAGATACGCAGTATTTT
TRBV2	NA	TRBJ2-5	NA	CASSGIKRGGQETQYF	TGTGCCAGCAGTGGGATTAAGAGGGGGGGACAAGAGACCCAGTACTTC
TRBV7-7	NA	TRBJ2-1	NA	CASSFPEGVNEQFF	TGTGCTAGCAGCTTCCCAGAAGGGGTTAATGAGCAGTTCTTC
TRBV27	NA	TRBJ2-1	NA	CASSLGPRQFF	TGTGCCAGCAGTTTAGGCCCACGGCAGTTCTTC
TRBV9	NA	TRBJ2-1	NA	CASSVAALSGSGDNEQFF	TGTGCCAGCAGCGTAGCAGCCCTTTCTGGTTCAGGCGACAATGAGCAGTTCTTC
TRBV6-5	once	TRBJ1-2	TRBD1	CASSPTGANGYTF	TGTGCCAGCAGTCCGACAGGGGCCAATGGCTACACCTTC
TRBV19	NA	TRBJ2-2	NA	CASSLTGRFGGELFF	TGTGCCAGTAGTCTCACAGGGAGATTTGGCGGGGAGCTGTTTTTT
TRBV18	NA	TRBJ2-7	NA	CASSPPSSYEQYF	TGTGCCAGCTCACCACCGAGCTCCTACGAGCAGTACTTC
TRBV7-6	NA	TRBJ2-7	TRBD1	CASSLELGQGSYEQYF	TGTGCCAGCAGCTTAGAACTGGGACAGGGGTCCTACGAGCAGTACTTC
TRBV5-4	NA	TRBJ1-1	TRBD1	CASSLENRGWSEAFF	TGTGCCAGCAGCTTGGAGAACAGGGGGTGGTCTGAAGCTTTCTTT
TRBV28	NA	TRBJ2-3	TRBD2	CASSLHGTWGLDSTDTQYF	TGTGCCAGCAGCTTACACGGCACATGGGGACTAGATAGCACAGATACGCAGTATTTT
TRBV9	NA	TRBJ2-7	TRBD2	CASSPGGSTFYEQYF	TGTGCCAGCAGCCCCGGGGGGTCGACTTTCTACGAGCAGTACTTC
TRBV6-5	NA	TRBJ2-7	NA	CASSPGSPVQYF	TGTGCCAGCAGTCCTGGCTCTCCCGTGCAGTACTTC
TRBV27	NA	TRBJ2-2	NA	CASSPDSFGGELFF	TGTGCCAGCAGTCCTGACAGTTTTGGCGGGGAGCTGTTTTTT
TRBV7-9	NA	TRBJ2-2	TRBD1	CASSSDRGNTGELFF	TGTGCCAGCAGCTCGGACAGGGGGAACACCGGGGAGCTGTTTTTT
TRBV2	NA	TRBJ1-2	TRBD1	CASMDRGFVRYGYTF	TGTGCCAGCATGGACAGGGGATTCGTTCGCTATGGCTACACCTTC
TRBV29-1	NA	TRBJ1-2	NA	CSVVWADYGYTF	TGCAGCGTTGTATGGGCAGACTATGGCTACACCTTC
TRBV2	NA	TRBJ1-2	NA	CASRTGPSYGYTF	TGTGCCAGCCGAACAGGGCCCAGCTATGGCTACACCTTC
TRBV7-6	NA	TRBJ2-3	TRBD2	CASTRLAGVEDTQYF	TGTGCCAGCACGCGACTAGCGGGAGTGGAAGATACGCAGTATTTT
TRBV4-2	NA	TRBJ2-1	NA	CASSLPLLAGSYNEQFF	TGTGCCAGCAGCCTTCCCCTACTAGCAGGCTCCTACAATGAGCAGTTCTTC
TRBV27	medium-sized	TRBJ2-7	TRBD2	CASSVRLAGGPSEQYF	TGTGCCAGCAGTGTGAGACTAGCGGGAGGGCCGAGCGAGCAGTACTTC
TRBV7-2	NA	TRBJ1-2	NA	CASSQDSYGYTF	TGTGCCAGCAGTCAGGACAGCTATGGCTACACCTTC
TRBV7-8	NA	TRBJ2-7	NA	CASSFTGLETEEQYF	TGTGCCAGCAGCTTTACCGGGTTGGAGACTGAGGAGCAGTACTTC
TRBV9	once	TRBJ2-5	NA	CASSIQASQETQYF	TGTGCCAGCAGCATACAGGCGAGCCAAGAGACCCAGTACTTC
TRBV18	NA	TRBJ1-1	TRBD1	CASSPNRGVNTEAFF	TGTGCCAGCTCCCCAAACAGGGGAGTGAACACTGAAGCTTTCTTT
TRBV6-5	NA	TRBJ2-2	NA	CASRGHQGRIGELFF	TGTGCCAGCAGGGGTCACCAGGGGCGGATCGGGGAGCTGTTTTTT
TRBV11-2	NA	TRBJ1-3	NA	CASSLIRGRSGNTIYF	TGTGCCAGCAGCTTAATAAGAGGGCGCTCGGGAAACACCATATATTTT
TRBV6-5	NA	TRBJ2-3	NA	CASSSPGDTQYF	TGTGCCAGCAGTTCCCCGGGAGATACGCAGTATTTT
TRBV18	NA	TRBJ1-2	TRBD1	CASSPRTGDGYTF	TGTGCCAGCTCACCCCGGACAGGGGATGGCTACACCTTC